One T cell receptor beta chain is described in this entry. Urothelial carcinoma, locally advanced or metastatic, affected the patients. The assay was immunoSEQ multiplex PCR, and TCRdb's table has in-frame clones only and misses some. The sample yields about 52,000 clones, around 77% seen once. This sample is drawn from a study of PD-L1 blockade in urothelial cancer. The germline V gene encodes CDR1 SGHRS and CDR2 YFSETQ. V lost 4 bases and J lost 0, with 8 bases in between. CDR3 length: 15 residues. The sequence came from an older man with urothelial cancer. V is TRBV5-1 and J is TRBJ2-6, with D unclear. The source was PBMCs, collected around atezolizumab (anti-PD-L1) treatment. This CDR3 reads CASSPRSSGANVLTF. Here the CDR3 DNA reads TGCGCCAGCAGCCCCCGGAGCTCTGGGGCCAACGTCCTGACTTTC.